This TCR beta chain was captured by sequencing in a study of cytomegalovirus exposure and HLA in healthy donors. Overall study findings and caveats: The study found most TCR sequences rare, yet found some public TCRs in many donors.

Generated by immunoSEQ multiplex PCR, the TCRdb table keeps only in-frame clones and is missing some. The data contain 110,000 or so clones, 85% to 90% of them singletons. Turning to this clone: Its antigen is not known.

The CDR3 is 11 residues long. CDR1 is MDHEN, CDR2 SYDVKM, per germline. V was shortened by 6 bases and J by 9 bases, with 12 bases between the two germline ends. The sequence derives from a woman in her late teens or twenties in good health and CMV-seropositive. V is TRBV28 and J is TRBJ2-7, with a possible D match to TRBD2 (6 bases). Sequencing was carried out using PBMCs. CDR3 protein: CASSPRDLQYF. In DNA form, the CDR3 reads TGTGCCAGCAGCCCACGGGACTTGCAGTACTTC.